A single sample gave rise to the 10 T cell receptor beta chains below, sequenced in a study of T cells in Graves' hyperthyroidism and ophthalmopathy. Amplified TCR beta CDR3 regions came from RNA transcripts. A set of HTBI primers served as the primers for a first-round RT-PCR of the TCR CDR3. TCRdb reanalysed the multiplex PCR reads using MiXCR and keeps one entry per CDR3 protein. The sample carries about 350,000 distinct CDR3 sequences, 15% to 20% recorded once. Material for sequencing was blood. The receptor set was obtained from a woman in her thirties or forties with Graves' ophthalmopathy.

This clonotype was counted at least ten times. J is TRBJ2-2 and V is TRBV7-9; D is ambiguous. Trimming removed 6 bases from V and 2 bases from J, with 7 bases in between. Germline V gene data show CDR1 as SEHNR and CDR2 as FQNEAQ (reference sequence). This CDR3 region has 13 residues. The CDR3 sequence: CASSLTNTGELFF. The CDR3 nucleotides are TGTGCCAGCAGTTTAACCAACACCGGGGAGCTGTTTTTT.

This clonotype was recorded at least ten times. The rearrangement links TRBV7-8 to TRBJ1-2, with D perhaps TRBD1 (5 bases). Deletions cut 5 bases from V and 2 bases from J, with 12 bases between. The V gene's germline CDR1 is SGHVS and CDR2 FQNEAQ. This CDR3 contains 14 residues. CDR3 coding DNA: TGTGCCAGCAGCCAACAGGAGGTGAACTATGGCTACACCTTC. Translation gives CASSQQEVNYGYTF.

This clonotype appeared many times. The rearrangement links TRBV2 to TRBJ2-7, with D perhaps given as TRBD1 or TRBD2 (5 bases each). Germline CDR1 SNHLY, CDR2 FYNNEI. The CDR3 is 13 amino acids. Trimming left V 6 bases short and J 2 bases short, with 11 bases between. The CDR3 region is CASRGDGTYEQYF. Here the CDR3 DNA reads TGTGCCAGCAGGGGGGACGGGACCTACGAGCAGTACTTC.

This chain uses TRBV27 with TRBJ2-7; 13 nucleotides match TRBD2. There are 14 residues in the CDR3. V was pared by 7 bases and J by 9 bases, with 9 bases of the junction left unmatched. In germline, CDR1 is MNHEY, CDR2 SMNVEV (reference sequence). CDR3 residues: CASKVVGLAGLQYF. CDR3 nucleotides: TGTGCCAGCAAAGTGGTGGGACTAGCGGGATTGCAGTACTTC.

This clonotype was found many times. V and J are TRBV28 and TRBJ1-5; weak D call: TRBD1 (5 bases). From germline, CDR1 is MDHEN and CDR2 SYDVKM. The CDR3 contains 18 residues. The V end lost 6 bases, the J end lost 3 bases, and 24 bases lay between the germline ends. Written as DNA, the CDR3 is TGTGCCAGCAGAAAAGTGGGGGGGTCAGGTATAAACAATCAGCCCCAGCATTTT. Its translation: CASRKVGGSGINNQPQHF.

This clonotype was recorded many times. The chain carries TRBV20-1 and TRBJ2-7; D is ambiguous. This CDR3 has 12 amino acids. Germline V CDR1 and CDR2: DFQATT, SNEGSKA (reference sequence). V was trimmed by 0 bases and J by 1 base, leaving 4 bases between them. DNA for the CDR3: TGCAGTGCTAGAGATAGGTCCTACGAGCAGTACTTC. Translated: CSARDRSYEQYF.

In this sample, this clonotype turned up many times. The V and J genes are TRBV6-1 and TRBJ1-1; no firm D call. CDR1 and CDR2 from the germline V gene are MNHNS and SASEGT. The CDR3 length is 14 residues. The V and J ends lost 5 bases and 5 bases respectively, with 15 bases between them. CDR3 sequence reads: CASSRGSRRTEAFF. The CDR3 DNA sequence: TGTGCCAGCAGTAGAGGGTCGAGGAGAACTGAAGCTTTCTTT.

In nucleotides, the CDR3 is TGTGCCAGCAGACCTGGGACTAGCGGGGATTACTACGAGCAGTACTTC. Amino acid sequence: CASRPGTSGDYYEQYF. The rearrangement uses TRBV11-1 and TRBJ2-7; 13 bases are a match to TRBD2. Germline loops: CDR1 SGHAT, CDR2 FQDESV (reference sequence). J lost 3 bases, V lost 6 bases, and 8 bases had no gene match. The CDR3 contains 16 residues.

Ten or more counts support this clonotype. The rearrangement joins TRBV28 to TRBJ2-2; D gene uncertain. This CDR3 is 14 amino acids long. Germline lookup yields CDR1 MDHEN and CDR2 SYDVKM. V lost 3 bases to trimming and J lost 2 bases, with 7 bases between them. This chain's CDR3 is CASSFSVNTGELFF. In DNA, the CDR3 is TGTGCCAGCAGTTTCAGTGTAAACACCGGGGAGCTGTTTTTT.

This clonotype was observed a few times. A much bigger clone sits one base away, suggesting this may be a read error. The J gene is TRBJ2-5, the V gene TRBV6-1; D gene ambiguous. V was cut by 8 bases and J by 3 bases, with 7 bases left in between. CDR1 and CDR2 from the germline V gene are MNHNS and SASEGT. The CDR3 is made up of 11 amino acids. DNA for the CDR3: TGTGCCAGCGGTTTCAAAGAGACCCAGTACTTC. Protein product: CASGFKETQYF.